A selection of T cell receptor beta chains follows, all from one sample in a study of blood T cell repertoires in COVID-19. Sequencing was performed with immunoSEQ multiplex PCR; in TCRdb, only in-frame clones are kept and a portion is missing. The sample contains some 69,000 clones, 89% of which appear only once. The sample comprised peripheral blood. Receptors were obtained from a woman aged 45-60 years with active COVID-19. The CDR3 runs from the conserved cysteine through the conserved F or W. D genes are given only for firm matches. Part of the rows lack a size; the others show once, few, many or a class for expanded clones.

d_gene: TRBD1
abundance: -
v_gene: TRBV19
j_gene: TRBJ2-2
CDR3aa: CASSILAGTGYTGELFF
CDR3nt: TGTGCCAGTAGTATTCTCGCCGGGACAGGTTACACCGGGGAGCTGTTTTTT

d_gene: TRBD1
abundance: -
v_gene: TRBV7-2
j_gene: TRBJ1-2
CDR3aa: CASSFDRGSYGYTF
CDR3nt: TGTGCCAGCAGCTTTGACAGGGGATCCTATGGCTACACCTTC

d_gene: -
abundance: -
v_gene: TRBV5-1
j_gene: TRBJ1-1
CDR3aa: CASSSGFGTEAFF
CDR3nt: TGCGCCAGCAGCTCTGGTTTCGGGACTGAAGCTTTCTTT

d_gene: -
abundance: few
v_gene: TRBV6-2/TRBV6-3
j_gene: TRBJ1-5
CDR3aa: CASSYVLNQPQHF
CDR3nt: TGTGCCAGCAGTTACGTCTTAAATCAGCCCCAGCATTTT

d_gene: TRBD2
abundance: -
v_gene: TRBV3-1/TRBV3-2
j_gene: TRBJ2-2
CDR3aa: CASSPIAGMNTGELFF
CDR3nt: TGTGCCAGCAGCCCAATAGCGGGGATGAACACCGGGGAGCTGTTTTTT

d_gene: TRBD2
abundance: -
v_gene: TRBV7-9
j_gene: TRBJ2-1
CDR3aa: CASSLGSGRAYNEQFF
CDR3nt: TGTGCCAGCAGCTTAGGAAGCGGGAGGGCCTACAATGAGCAGTTCTTC

d_gene: -
abundance: -
v_gene: TRBV6-6
j_gene: TRBJ1-1
CDR3aa: CASSYDGVGTEAFF
CDR3nt: TGTGCCAGCAGTTACGATGGAGTTGGCACTGAAGCTTTCTTT

d_gene: TRBD1
abundance: -
v_gene: TRBV6-2/TRBV6-3
j_gene: TRBJ1-1
CDR3aa: CASSATGTGGQAFF
CDR3nt: TGTGCCAGCAGCGCCACCGGGACAGGAGGTCAAGCTTTCTTT

d_gene: -
abundance: few
v_gene: TRBV24-1
j_gene: TRBJ1-1
CDR3aa: CATLETEAFF
CDR3nt: TGTGCCACCCTAGAGACTGAAGCTTTCTTT

d_gene: -
abundance: -
v_gene: TRBV7-9
j_gene: TRBJ1-2
CDR3aa: CASGFDRSYGYTF
CDR3nt: TGTGCCAGTGGCTTTGACAGGAGCTATGGCTACACCTTC

d_gene: -
abundance: -
v_gene: TRBV5-1
j_gene: TRBJ1-5
CDR3aa: CASSWRGGDNQPQHF
CDR3nt: TGCGCCAGCAGCTGGCGGGGGGGGGACAATCAGCCCCAGCATTTT

d_gene: -
abundance: -
v_gene: TRBV4-1
j_gene: TRBJ2-3
CDR3aa: CASSQVARGKGDTQYF
CDR3nt: TGCGCCAGCAGCCAAGTTGCCAGGGGAAAGGGAGATACGCAGTATTTT

d_gene: -
abundance: -
v_gene: TRBV27
j_gene: TRBJ2-7
CDR3aa: CASSQRQGREADEQYF
CDR3nt: TGTGCCAGCAGTCAGAGACAGGGGAGGGAGGCAGACGAGCAGTACTTC

d_gene: -
abundance: -
v_gene: TRBV29-1
j_gene: TRBJ2-7
CDR3aa: CSVEGTESSYEQYF
CDR3nt: TGCAGCGTGGAGGGTACCGAGAGCTCCTACGAGCAGTACTTC

d_gene: TRBD1
abundance: -
v_gene: TRBV28
j_gene: TRBJ2-1
CDR3aa: CASSGHATGDSNEQFF
CDR3nt: TGTGCCAGCAGTGGTCACGCGACAGGGGATTCCAATGAGCAGTTCTTC

d_gene: TRBD2
abundance: -
v_gene: TRBV5-1
j_gene: TRBJ2-1
CDR3aa: CASSGASGSNSNEQFF
CDR3nt: TGCGCCAGCAGCGGAGCTAGCGGGAGTAATAGCAATGAGCAGTTCTTC

d_gene: -
abundance: -
v_gene: TRBV19
j_gene: TRBJ1-6
CDR3aa: CASSPGLNSPLHF
CDR3nt: TGTGCCAGTAGTCCCGGACTCAATTCACCCCTCCACTTT

d_gene: -
abundance: -
v_gene: TRBV2
j_gene: TRBJ2-7
CDR3aa: CASSQQGSGYEQYF
CDR3nt: TGTGCCAGCAGTCAACAGGGGAGCGGGTACGAGCAGTACTTC

d_gene: -
abundance: -
v_gene: TRBV19
j_gene: TRBJ2-1
CDR3aa: CASTTSVALPSSYNEQFF
CDR3nt: TGTGCCAGTACGACGTCGGTAGCGCTACCAAGCTCCTACAATGAGCAGTTCTTC

d_gene: -
abundance: -
v_gene: TRBV10-3
j_gene: TRBJ1-2
CDR3aa: CAISTDGYGYTF
CDR3nt: TGTGCCATCAGTACAGACGGCTATGGCTACACCTTC

d_gene: -
abundance: -
v_gene: TRBV11-2
j_gene: TRBJ2-7
CDR3aa: CASSARTGIPSYEQYF
CDR3nt: TGTGCCAGCAGCGCACGAACAGGGATCCCTTCCTACGAGCAGTACTTC

d_gene: -
abundance: -
v_gene: TRBV6-5
j_gene: TRBJ2-5
CDR3aa: CASRPSSRETQYF
CDR3nt: TGTGCCAGCAGACCCTCTAGCCGGGAGACCCAGTACTTC

d_gene: TRBD2
abundance: -
v_gene: TRBV11-2
j_gene: TRBJ2-1
CDR3aa: CASSLAPRGEGEQFF
CDR3nt: TGTGCCAGCAGCTTAGCCCCTCGTGGGGAGGGTGAGCAGTTCTTC

d_gene: -
abundance: once
v_gene: TRBV27
j_gene: TRBJ1-2
CDR3aa: CASSPYKDSPYGYTF
CDR3nt: TGTGCCAGCAGCCCATATAAGGACAGCCCCTATGGCTACACCTTC

d_gene: TRBD2
abundance: -
v_gene: TRBV10-3
j_gene: TRBJ2-4
CDR3aa: CAISGEGSKAKNIQYF
CDR3nt: TGTGCCATCAGTGGGGAGGGGAGTAAGGCCAAAAACATTCAGTACTTC

d_gene: -
abundance: -
v_gene: TRBV5-1
j_gene: TRBJ1-5
CDR3aa: CASSASGNQPQHF
CDR3nt: TGCGCCAGCAGCGCGTCGGGCAATCAGCCCCAGCATTTT

d_gene: TRBD2
abundance: once
v_gene: TRBV6-1
j_gene: TRBJ2-2
CDR3aa: CASSERAGGPTGELFF
CDR3nt: TGTGCCAGCAGTGAAAGGGCGGGAGGGCCGACCGGGGAGCTGTTTTTT

d_gene: TRBD2
abundance: -
v_gene: TRBV7-3
j_gene: TRBJ2-1
CDR3aa: CASSIYGTSGNYNEQFF
CDR3nt: TGTGCCAGCAGCATATACGGGACTAGCGGGAACTACAATGAGCAGTTCTTC

d_gene: -
abundance: -
v_gene: TRBV2
j_gene: TRBJ1-5
CDR3aa: CASSERQRNQPQHF
CDR3nt: TGTGCCAGCAGTGAAAGACAGAGGAATCAGCCCCAGCATTTT

d_gene: TRBD2
abundance: -
v_gene: TRBV7-8
j_gene: TRBJ2-1
CDR3aa: CASSALAGGYNEQFF
CDR3nt: TGTGCCAGCAGCGCACTAGCGGGAGGGTACAATGAGCAGTTCTTC

d_gene: TRBD1
abundance: few
v_gene: TRBV6-5
j_gene: TRBJ1-3
CDR3aa: CASSYGTGSSGNTIYF
CDR3nt: TGTGCCAGCAGCTACGGGACAGGGTCGTCTGGAAACACCATATATTTT

d_gene: -
abundance: -
v_gene: TRBV11-2
j_gene: TRBJ2-5
CDR3aa: CASSLERTSQETQYF
CDR3nt: TGTGCCAGCAGCTTAGAACGGACTTCCCAAGAGACCCAGTACTTC

d_gene: -
abundance: -
v_gene: TRBV30
j_gene: TRBJ2-3
CDR3aa: CAWSHGGRDTQYF
CDR3nt: TGTGCCTGGAGCCATGGAGGTCGGGATACGCAGTATTTT

d_gene: -
abundance: -
v_gene: TRBV7-6
j_gene: TRBJ1-1
CDR3aa: CASSLGGVIAAEAFF
CDR3nt: TGTGCCAGCAGCCTCGGCGGGGTTATCGCAGCTGAAGCTTTCTTT

d_gene: TRBD1
abundance: -
v_gene: TRBV18
j_gene: TRBJ1-1
CDR3aa: CASSSGTGAVVVAFF
CDR3nt: TGTGCCAGCTCTTCCGGGACAGGGGCCGTGGTAGTAGCTTTCTTT

d_gene: -
abundance: -
v_gene: TRBV30
j_gene: TRBJ2-7
CDR3aa: CAWSAQLELEQYF
CDR3nt: TGTGCCTGGAGTGCCCAACTCGAACTCGAGCAGTACTTC

d_gene: TRBD1
abundance: once
v_gene: TRBV7-2
j_gene: TRBJ1-2
CDR3aa: CASSFPGTGWGSGYTF
CDR3nt: TGTGCCAGCAGCTTCCCCGGGACAGGGTGGGGGTCTGGCTACACCTTC

d_gene: -
abundance: -
v_gene: TRBV30
j_gene: TRBJ1-1
CDR3aa: CAWSVRQAEAFF
CDR3nt: TGTGCCTGGAGTGTACGACAGGCTGAAGCTTTCTTT

d_gene: TRBD2
abundance: -
v_gene: TRBV5-1
j_gene: TRBJ2-1
CDR3aa: CASSLGGTSYNEQFF
CDR3nt: TGCGCCAGCAGCTTGGGGGGGACTAGCTACAATGAGCAGTTCTTC

d_gene: TRBD2
abundance: -
v_gene: TRBV5-1
j_gene: TRBJ2-7
CDR3aa: CASSLEAGAGEQYF
CDR3nt: TGCGCCAGCAGCTTGGAAGCGGGAGCAGGGGAGCAGTACTTC

d_gene: TRBD2
abundance: -
v_gene: TRBV3-1/TRBV3-2
j_gene: TRBJ2-7
CDR3aa: CASSQEAGGPHEQYF
CDR3nt: TGTGCCAGCAGCCAAGAGGCGGGAGGGCCTCACGAGCAGTACTTC

d_gene: -
abundance: -
v_gene: TRBV15
j_gene: TRBJ2-2
CDR3aa: CATSRVGRGVTGELFF
CDR3nt: TGTGCCACCAGCAGAGTGGGCAGGGGGGTCACCGGGGAGCTGTTTTTT

d_gene: -
abundance: -
v_gene: TRBV7-2
j_gene: TRBJ2-1
CDR3aa: CASTQKQGIREQFF
CDR3nt: TGTGCCAGCACCCAAAAACAGGGAATTAGGGAGCAGTTCTTC

d_gene: TRBD2
abundance: -
v_gene: TRBV7-9
j_gene: TRBJ2-7
CDR3aa: CASSQPGLATRSYEQYF
CDR3nt: TGTGCCAGCAGCCAGCCCGGACTAGCGACACGCTCCTACGAGCAGTACTTC

d_gene: -
abundance: -
v_gene: TRBV11-2
j_gene: TRBJ2-3
CDR3aa: CASSFGHADTQYF
CDR3nt: TGTGCCAGCAGCTTCGGTCATGCGGATACGCAGTATTTT

d_gene: TRBD1
abundance: -
v_gene: TRBV19
j_gene: TRBJ1-5
CDR3aa: CASSISGTGSNQPQHF
CDR3nt: TGTGCCAGTAGTATATCCGGGACAGGGAGCAATCAGCCCCAGCATTTT

d_gene: -
abundance: -
v_gene: TRBV12-3/TRBV12-4
j_gene: TRBJ1-2
CDR3aa: CASSPQDTLGYTF
CDR3nt: TGTGCCAGCAGCCCACAGGACACCCTAGGCTACACCTTC

d_gene: -
abundance: once
v_gene: TRBV4-1
j_gene: TRBJ1-1
CDR3aa: CASSQDEGTEAFF
CDR3nt: TGCGCCAGCAGCCAAGATGAGGGCACTGAAGCTTTCTTT

d_gene: TRBD2
abundance: -
v_gene: TRBV30
j_gene: TRBJ2-1
CDR3aa: CAWSGLAGYNEQFF
CDR3nt: TGTGCCTGGAGTGGGCTAGCGGGCTACAATGAGCAGTTCTTC

d_gene: -
abundance: -
v_gene: TRBV11-2
j_gene: TRBJ2-7
CDR3aa: CASGGLRNYEQYF
CDR3nt: TGTGCCAGCGGCGGACTCAGAAACTACGAGCAGTACTTC

d_gene: TRBD2
abundance: -
v_gene: TRBV7-9
j_gene: TRBJ2-5
CDR3aa: CASSLAASREGETQYF
CDR3nt: TGTGCCAGCAGCTTAGCGGCTAGCAGGGAGGGGGAGACCCAGTACTTC

d_gene: -
abundance: -
v_gene: TRBV5-1
j_gene: TRBJ2-2
CDR3aa: CASSPGSANTGELFF
CDR3nt: TGCGCCAGCAGCCCGGGGTCAGCGAACACCGGGGAGCTGTTTTTT

d_gene: -
abundance: -
v_gene: TRBV18
j_gene: TRBJ2-1
CDR3aa: CASSPNQGMGEQFF
CDR3nt: TGTGCCAGCTCACCTAACCAGGGCATGGGTGAGCAGTTCTTC

d_gene: -
abundance: few
v_gene: TRBV9
j_gene: TRBJ2-3
CDR3aa: CASSRGIDRRSSTDTQYF
CDR3nt: TGTGCCAGCAGCCGAGGGATAGACAGGAGATCTAGCACAGATACGCAGTATTTT

d_gene: -
abundance: -
v_gene: TRBV19
j_gene: TRBJ1-1
CDR3aa: CASGAERLLWTEAFF
CDR3nt: TGTGCCAGTGGGGCGGAGAGACTGTTATGGACTGAAGCTTTCTTT

d_gene: TRBD1
abundance: once
v_gene: TRBV25-1
j_gene: TRBJ2-5
CDR3aa: CASSIGQGQETQYF
CDR3nt: TGTGCCAGCAGTATAGGACAGGGCCAAGAGACCCAGTACTTC

d_gene: -
abundance: few
v_gene: TRBV28
j_gene: TRBJ1-5
CDR3aa: CASSLVQGSNQPQHF
CDR3nt: TGTGCCAGCAGTTTGGTTCAGGGTAGCAATCAGCCCCAGCATTTT

d_gene: -
abundance: -
v_gene: TRBV5-5
j_gene: TRBJ2-3
CDR3aa: CASSLATGHSTDTQYF
CDR3nt: TGTGCCAGCAGCTTGGCCACTGGGCACAGCACAGATACGCAGTATTTT

d_gene: -
abundance: -
v_gene: TRBV28
j_gene: TRBJ1-4
CDR3aa: CASSSPRDIATNEKLFF
CDR3nt: TGTGCCAGCAGTTCGCCTCGAGATATAGCAACTAATGAAAAACTGTTTTTT